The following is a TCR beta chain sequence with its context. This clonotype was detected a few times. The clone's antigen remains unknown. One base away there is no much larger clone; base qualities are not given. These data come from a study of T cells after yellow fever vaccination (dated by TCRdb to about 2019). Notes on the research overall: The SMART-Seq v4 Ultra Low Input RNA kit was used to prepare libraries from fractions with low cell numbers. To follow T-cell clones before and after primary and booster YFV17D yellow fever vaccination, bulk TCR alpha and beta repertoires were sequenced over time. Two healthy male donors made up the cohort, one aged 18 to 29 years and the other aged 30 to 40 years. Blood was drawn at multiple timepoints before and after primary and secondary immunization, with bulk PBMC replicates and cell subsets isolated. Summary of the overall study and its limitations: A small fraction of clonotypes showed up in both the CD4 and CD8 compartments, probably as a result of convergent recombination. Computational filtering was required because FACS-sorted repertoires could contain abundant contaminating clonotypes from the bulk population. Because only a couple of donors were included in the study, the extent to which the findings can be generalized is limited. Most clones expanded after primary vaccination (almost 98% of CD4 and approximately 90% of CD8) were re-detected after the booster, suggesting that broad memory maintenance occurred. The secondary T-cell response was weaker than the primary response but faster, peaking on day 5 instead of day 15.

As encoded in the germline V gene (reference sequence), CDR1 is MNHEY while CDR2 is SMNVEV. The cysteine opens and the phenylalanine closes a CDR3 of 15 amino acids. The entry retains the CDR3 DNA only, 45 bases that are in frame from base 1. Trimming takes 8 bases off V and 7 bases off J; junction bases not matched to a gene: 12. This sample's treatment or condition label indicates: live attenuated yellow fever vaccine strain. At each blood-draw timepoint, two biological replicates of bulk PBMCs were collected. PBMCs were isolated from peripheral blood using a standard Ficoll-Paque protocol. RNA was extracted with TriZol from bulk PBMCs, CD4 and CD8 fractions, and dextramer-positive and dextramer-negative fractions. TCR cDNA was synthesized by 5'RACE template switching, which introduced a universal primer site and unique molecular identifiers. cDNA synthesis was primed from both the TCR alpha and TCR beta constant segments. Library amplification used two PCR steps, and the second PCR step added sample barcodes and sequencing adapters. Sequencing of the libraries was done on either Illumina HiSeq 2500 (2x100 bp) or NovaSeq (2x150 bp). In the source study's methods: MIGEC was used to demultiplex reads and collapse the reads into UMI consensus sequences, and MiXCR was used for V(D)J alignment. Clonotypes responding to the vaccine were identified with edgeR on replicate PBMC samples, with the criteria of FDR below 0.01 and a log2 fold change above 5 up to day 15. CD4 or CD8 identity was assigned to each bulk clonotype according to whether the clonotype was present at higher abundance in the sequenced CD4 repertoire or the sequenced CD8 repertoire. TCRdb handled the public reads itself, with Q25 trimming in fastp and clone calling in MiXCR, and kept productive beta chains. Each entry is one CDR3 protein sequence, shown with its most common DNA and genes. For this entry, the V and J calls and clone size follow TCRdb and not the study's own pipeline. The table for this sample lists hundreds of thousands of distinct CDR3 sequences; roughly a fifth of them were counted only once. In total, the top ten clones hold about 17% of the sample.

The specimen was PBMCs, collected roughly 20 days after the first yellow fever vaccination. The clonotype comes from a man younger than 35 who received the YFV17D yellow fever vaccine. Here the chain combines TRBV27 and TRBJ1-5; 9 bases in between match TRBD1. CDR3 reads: CASEGEGTGLQPQHF. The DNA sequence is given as TGTGCCAGCGAAGGGGAAGGGACAGGGCTGCAGCCCCAGCATTTT.